The sequence of this TCR beta chain was determined in a study of shared clonotypes between healthy human individuals. As regards this clone: Its specificity is not known.

Broader study findings: Shared clonotypes: roughly 5% naive CD4, 3% to 3.5% naive CD8, roughly 2.2% memory CD4, 0.4% memory CD8.

Genomic DNA from each subset was divided evenly over several immunoSEQ plates. Some clones are missing from TCRdb's copy, which holds only in-frame ones; the method was immunoSEQ multiplex PCR. The sample carries roughly 380,000 clones, about 97% recorded once. The CDR3 covers 15 residues. V was cut by 0 bases and J by 3 bases, with 12 bases left in between. The V gene's germline CDR1 is MNHEY and CDR2 SMNVEV (reference sequence). Input material: memory CD8+ T cells sorted from blood. Noted subset: CD45RO+ cells pooled with CCR7-negative TemRA cells. The clonotype comes from a man under 40 in good health. J is TRBJ2-7 and V is TRBV27, with unresolved D. CDR3 DNA: TGTGCCAGCAGTTTATCGGATCCTTCCTACTACGAGCAGTACTTC. This encodes CASSLSDPSYYEQYF.